This T cell receptor (beta chain) was profiled in a study of T cell changes during pregnancy in multiple sclerosis. Some clones are missing from TCRdb's copy, which holds only in-frame ones; the method was immunoSEQ multiplex PCR. Of 50,000 to 60,000 clones in the sample, 80% to 95% were seen once. V lost 3 bases to trimming and J lost 1 base, with 4 bases between them. This CDR3 is built from 13 residues. The germline gives CDR1 KGHSH, CDR2 LQKENI. The clonotype comes from a female donor with multiple sclerosis, enrolled in a pregnancy study. The chain employs TRBV18 and TRBJ1-5; D is unresolved. The sample was CD4+ T cells from peripheral blood mononuclear cells, taken in the second trimester of pregnancy. The CDR3 loop is CASSPQSNQPQHF. The CDR3 DNA follows: TGTGCCAGCTCACCTCAAAGCAATCAGCCCCAGCATTTT. The full variable domain, its missing parts supplied by reference TRBV18 and TRBJ1-5, is NAGVMQNPRHLVRRRGQEARLRCSPMKGHSHVYWYRQLPEEGLKFMVYLQKENIIDESGMPKERFSAEFPKEGPSILRIQQVVRGDSAAYFCASSPQSNQPQHFGDGTRLSIL.